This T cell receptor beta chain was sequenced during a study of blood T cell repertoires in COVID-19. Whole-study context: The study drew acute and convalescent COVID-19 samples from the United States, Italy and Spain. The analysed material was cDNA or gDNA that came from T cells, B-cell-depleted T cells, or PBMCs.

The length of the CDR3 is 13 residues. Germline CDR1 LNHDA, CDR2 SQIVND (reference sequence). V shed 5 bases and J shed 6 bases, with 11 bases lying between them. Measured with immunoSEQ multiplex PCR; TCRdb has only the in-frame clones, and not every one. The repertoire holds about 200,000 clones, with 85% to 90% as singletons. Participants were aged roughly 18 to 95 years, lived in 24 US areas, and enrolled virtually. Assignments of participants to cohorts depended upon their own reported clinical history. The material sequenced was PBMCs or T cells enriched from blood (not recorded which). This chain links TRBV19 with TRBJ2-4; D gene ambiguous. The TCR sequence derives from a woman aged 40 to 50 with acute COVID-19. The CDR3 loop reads CASSPAVGNIQYF. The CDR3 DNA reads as TGTGCCAGTAGTCCCGCGGTGGGAAACATTCAGTACTTC.